This note documents a single T cell receptor beta chain sequence. Its antigen is unidentified. Sequencing used immunoSEQ multiplex PCR; TCRdb keeps in-frame clones, though not all of them. The data hold nearly 50,000 clones, with around 90% observed a single time. The data are from a study of OX40 agonist ivuxolimab in advanced cancers. Study conclusions and caveats: Both CD4+ and CD8+ T cell populations in blood had undergone clonal expansion by week 6 at 0.1 to 3.0 mg/kg.

The germline V and J ends were trimmed by 0 bases and 0 bases, with 6 bases remaining between them. The CDR3 has 15 residues. Per germline, CDR1 LNHNV and CDR2 YYDKDF (reference sequence). The rearrangement joins TRBV15 to TRBJ1-3, with D uncertain. The receptor was derived from an adult with an advanced solid tumor such as melanoma, head and neck, liver or kidney cancer. This specimen was CD4+ or CD8+ T cells sorted from blood, taken in a trial of the OX40 agonist ivuxolimab. The CDR3, as DNA: TGTGCCACCAGCAGAGAAGTCCTCTCTGGAAACACCATATATTTT. Translating gives CATSREVLSGNTIYF.